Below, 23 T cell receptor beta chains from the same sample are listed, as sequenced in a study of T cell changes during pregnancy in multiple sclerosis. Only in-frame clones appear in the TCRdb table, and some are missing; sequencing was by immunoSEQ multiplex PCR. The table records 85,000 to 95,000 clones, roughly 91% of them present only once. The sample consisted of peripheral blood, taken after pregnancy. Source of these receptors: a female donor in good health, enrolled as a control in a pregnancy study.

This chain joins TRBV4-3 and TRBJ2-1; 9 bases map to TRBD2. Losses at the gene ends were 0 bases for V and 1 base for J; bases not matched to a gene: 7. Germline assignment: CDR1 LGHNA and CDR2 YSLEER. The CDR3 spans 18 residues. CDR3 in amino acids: CASSQDLSLAGSYNEQFF. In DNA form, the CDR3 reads TGCGCCAGCAGCCAAGATTTGAGTCTAGCGGGGTCCTACAATGAGCAGTTCTTC.

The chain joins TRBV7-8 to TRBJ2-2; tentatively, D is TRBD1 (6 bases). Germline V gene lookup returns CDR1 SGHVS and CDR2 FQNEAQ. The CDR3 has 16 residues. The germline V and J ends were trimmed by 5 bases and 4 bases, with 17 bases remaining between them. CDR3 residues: CASSRRQERTTGELFF. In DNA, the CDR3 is TGTGCCAGCAGCCGGAGACAGGAACGGACCACCGGGGAGCTGTTTTTT. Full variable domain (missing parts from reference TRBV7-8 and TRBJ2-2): GAGVSQSPRYKVAKRGQDVALRCDPISGHVSLFWYQQALGQGPEFLTYFQNEAQLDKSGLPSDRFFAERPEGSVSTLKIQRTQQEDSAVYLCASSRRQERTTGELFFGEGSRLTVL.

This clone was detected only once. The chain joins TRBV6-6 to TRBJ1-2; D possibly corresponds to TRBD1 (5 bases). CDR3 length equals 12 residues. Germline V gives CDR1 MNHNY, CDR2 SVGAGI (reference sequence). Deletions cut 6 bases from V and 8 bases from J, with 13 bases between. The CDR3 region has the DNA TGTGCCAGCAGCCCCGACAGTTACGGCTACACCTTC. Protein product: CASSPDSYGYTF.

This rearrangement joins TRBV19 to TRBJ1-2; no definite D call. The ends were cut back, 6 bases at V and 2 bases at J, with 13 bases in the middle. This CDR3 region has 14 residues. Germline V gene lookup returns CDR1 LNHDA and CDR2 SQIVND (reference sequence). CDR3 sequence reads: CASREGSGNYGYTF. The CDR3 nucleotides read TGTGCCAGTAGAGAAGGCTCGGGGAACTATGGCTACACCTTC.

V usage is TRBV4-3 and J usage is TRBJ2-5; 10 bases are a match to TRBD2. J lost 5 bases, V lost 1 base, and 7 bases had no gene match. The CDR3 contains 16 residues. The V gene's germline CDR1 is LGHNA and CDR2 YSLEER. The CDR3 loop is CASSQGEGAGGETQYF. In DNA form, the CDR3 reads TGCGCCAGCAGCCAAGGCGAAGGAGCGGGGGGGGAGACCCAGTACTTC.

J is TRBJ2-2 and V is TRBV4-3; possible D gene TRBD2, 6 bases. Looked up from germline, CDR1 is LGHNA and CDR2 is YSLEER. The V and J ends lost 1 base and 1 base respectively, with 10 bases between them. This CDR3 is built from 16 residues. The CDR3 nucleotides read TGCGCCAGCAGCCAAGGGCAAGCGGGGAACACCGGGGAGCTGTTTTTT. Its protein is CASSQGQAGNTGELFF.

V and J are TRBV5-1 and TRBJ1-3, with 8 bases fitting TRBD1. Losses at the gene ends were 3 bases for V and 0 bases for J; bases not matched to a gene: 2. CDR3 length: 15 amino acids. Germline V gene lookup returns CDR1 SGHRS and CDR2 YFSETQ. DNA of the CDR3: TGCGCCAGCAGCTCAGGACAGGGCTCTGGAAACACCATATATTTT. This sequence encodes CASSSGQGSGNTIYF. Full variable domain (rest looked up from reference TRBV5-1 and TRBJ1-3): KAGVTQTPRYLIKTRGQQVTLSCSPISGHRSVSWYQQTPGQGLQFLFEYFSETQRNKGNFPGRFSGRQFSNSRSEMNVSTLELGDSALYLCASSSGQGSGNTIYFGEGSWLTVV.

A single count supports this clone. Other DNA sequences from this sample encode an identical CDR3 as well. The CDR3 region has the DNA TGTGCCAGCAGCTTGGGAGGGGCGAGCTACACCTTC. It is translated as CASSLGGASYTF. The chain employs TRBV7-8 and TRBJ1-2, with TRBD1 as a possible D gene (5 bases). Trimming removed 3 bases at V and 9 bases at J, with 11 bases between. In germline, CDR1 is SGHVS, CDR2 FQNEAQ. The CDR3 has 12 amino acids.

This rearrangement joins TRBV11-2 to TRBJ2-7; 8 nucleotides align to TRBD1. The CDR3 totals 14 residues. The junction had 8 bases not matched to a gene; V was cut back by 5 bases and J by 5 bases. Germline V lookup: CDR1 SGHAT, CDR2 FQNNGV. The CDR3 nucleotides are TGTGCCAGCAGCGAACGACAGGGGAAACACGAGCAGTACTTC. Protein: CASSERQGKHEQYF.

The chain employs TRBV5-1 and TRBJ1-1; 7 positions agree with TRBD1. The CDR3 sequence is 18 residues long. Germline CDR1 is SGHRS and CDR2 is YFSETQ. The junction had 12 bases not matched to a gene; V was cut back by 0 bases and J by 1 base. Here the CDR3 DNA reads TGCGCCAGCAGCTTGGTTGGGCGAGCAGGGGGAGAGAACACTGAAGCTTTCTTT. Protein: CASSLVGRAGGENTEAFF.

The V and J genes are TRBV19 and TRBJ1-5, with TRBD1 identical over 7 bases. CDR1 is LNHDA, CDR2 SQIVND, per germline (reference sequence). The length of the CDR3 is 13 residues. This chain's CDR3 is CATRGQGVQPQHF. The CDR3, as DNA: TGTGCAACCCGCGGGCAGGGGGTACAGCCCCAGCATTTT. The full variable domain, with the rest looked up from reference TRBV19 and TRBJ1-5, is DGGITQSPKYLFRKEGQNVTLSCEQNLNHDAMYWYRQDPGQGLRLIYYSQIVNDFQKGDIAEGYSVSREKKESFPLTVTSAQKNPTAFYLCATRGQGVQPQHFGDGTRLSIL.

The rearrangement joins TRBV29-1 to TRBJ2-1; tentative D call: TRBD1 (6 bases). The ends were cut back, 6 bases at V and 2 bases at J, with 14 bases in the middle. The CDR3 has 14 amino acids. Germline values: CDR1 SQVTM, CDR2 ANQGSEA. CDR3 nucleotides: TGCAGCGTGAAAAACAGGGTGGCCTACAATGAGCAGTTCTTC. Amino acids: CSVKNRVAYNEQFF.

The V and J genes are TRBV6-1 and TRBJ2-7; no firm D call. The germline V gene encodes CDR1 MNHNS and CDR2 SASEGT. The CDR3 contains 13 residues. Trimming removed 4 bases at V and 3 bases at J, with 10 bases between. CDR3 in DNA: TGTGCCAGCAGTGCGCCCGCCAGCTACGAGCAGTACTTC. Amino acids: CASSAPASYEQYF.

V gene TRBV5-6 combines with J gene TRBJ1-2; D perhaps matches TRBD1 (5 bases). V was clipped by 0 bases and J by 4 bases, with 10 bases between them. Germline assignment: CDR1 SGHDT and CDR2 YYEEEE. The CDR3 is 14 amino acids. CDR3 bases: TGTGCCAGCAGCTTGGGACAGAACCCCTATGGCTACACCTTC. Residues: CASSLGQNPYGYTF.

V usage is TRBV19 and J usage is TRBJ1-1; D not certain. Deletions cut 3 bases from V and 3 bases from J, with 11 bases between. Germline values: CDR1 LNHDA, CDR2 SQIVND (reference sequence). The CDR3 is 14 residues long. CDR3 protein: CASSMRGGHTEAFF. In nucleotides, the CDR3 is TGTGCCAGTAGTATGCGAGGCGGCCACACTGAAGCTTTCTTT.

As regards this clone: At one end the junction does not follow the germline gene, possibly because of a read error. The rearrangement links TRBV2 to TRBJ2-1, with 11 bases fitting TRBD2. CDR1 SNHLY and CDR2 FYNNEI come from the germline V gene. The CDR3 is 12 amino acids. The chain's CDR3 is CASSPTSGGVIF. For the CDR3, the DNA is TGTGCCAGCAGCCCCACTAGCGGGGGTGTAATCTTC.

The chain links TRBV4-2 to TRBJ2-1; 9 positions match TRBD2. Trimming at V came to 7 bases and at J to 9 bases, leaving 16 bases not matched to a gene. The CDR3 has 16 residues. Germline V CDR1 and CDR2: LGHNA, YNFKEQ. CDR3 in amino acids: CASTALWAGGPTEQFF. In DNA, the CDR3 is TGTGCCAGCACCGCCCTGTGGGCGGGGGGGCCTACTGAGCAGTTCTTC.

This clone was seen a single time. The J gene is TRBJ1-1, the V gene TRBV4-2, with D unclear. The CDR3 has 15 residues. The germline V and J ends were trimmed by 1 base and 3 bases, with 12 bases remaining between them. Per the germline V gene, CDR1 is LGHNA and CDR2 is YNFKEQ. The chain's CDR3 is CASSQVRGYDTEAFF. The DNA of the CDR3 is TGTGCCAGCAGCCAAGTACGAGGTTATGACACTGAAGCTTTCTTT.

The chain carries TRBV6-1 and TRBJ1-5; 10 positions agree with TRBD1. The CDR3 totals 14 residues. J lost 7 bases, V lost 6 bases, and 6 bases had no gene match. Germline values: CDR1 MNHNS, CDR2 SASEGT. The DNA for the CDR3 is TGTGCCAGCAGCCTGACAGGGGGCGCACAGCCCCAGCATTTT. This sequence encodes CASSLTGGAQPQHF.

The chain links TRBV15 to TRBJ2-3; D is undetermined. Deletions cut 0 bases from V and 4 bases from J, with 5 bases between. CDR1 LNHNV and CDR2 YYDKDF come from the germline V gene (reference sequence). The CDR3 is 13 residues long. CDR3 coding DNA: TGTGCCACCAGCAGAGATCGGGCAGATACGCAGTATTTT. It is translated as CATSRDRADTQYF.

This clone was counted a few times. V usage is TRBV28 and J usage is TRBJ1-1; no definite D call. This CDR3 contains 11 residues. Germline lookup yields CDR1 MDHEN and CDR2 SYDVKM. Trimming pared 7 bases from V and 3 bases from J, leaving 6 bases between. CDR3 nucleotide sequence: TGTGCCAGCATGAGGTACACTGAAGCTTTCTTT. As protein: CASMRYTEAFF.

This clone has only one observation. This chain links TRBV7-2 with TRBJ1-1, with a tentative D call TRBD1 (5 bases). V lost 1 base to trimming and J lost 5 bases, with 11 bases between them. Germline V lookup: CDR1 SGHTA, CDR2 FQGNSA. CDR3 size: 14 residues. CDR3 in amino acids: CASSLDGGGTEAFF. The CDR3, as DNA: TGTGCCAGCAGCTTAGACGGGGGAGGGACTGAAGCTTTCTTT. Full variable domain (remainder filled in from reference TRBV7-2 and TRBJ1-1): GAGVSQSPSNKVTEKGKDVELRCDPISGHTALYWYRQSLGQGLEFLIYFQGNSAPDKSGLPSDRFSAERTGGSVSTLTIQRTQQEDSAVYLCASSLDGGGTEAFFGQGTRLTVV.

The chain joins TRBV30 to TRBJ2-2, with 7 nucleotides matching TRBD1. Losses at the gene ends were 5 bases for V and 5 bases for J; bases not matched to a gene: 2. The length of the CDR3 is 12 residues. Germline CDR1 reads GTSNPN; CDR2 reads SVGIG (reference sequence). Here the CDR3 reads CAWDRVTGELFF. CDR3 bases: TGTGCCTGGGACAGGGTAACCGGGGAGCTGTTTTTT.